This TCR beta chain was retrieved from a study of T cells in Graves' hyperthyroidism and ophthalmopathy. General observations from the study: Researchers report that a 13 V-J model separated ophthalmopathy from stable hyperthyroidism.

Turning to this clonotype: Its matching antigen is unknown.

Researchers took RNA transcripts and amplified the TCR beta CDR3 regions from them. HTBI primers drove first-round RT-PCR of the TCR CDR3. TCRdb fed the multiplex PCR reads into MiXCR, producing one record per CDR3 protein. The sample carries fewer than 450,000 distinct CDR3 sequences, approximately 17% recorded once. The CDR3 extends over 17 amino acids. V was pared by 4 bases and J by 0 bases, with 16 bases between. Germline CDR1 is SGHRS and CDR2 is YFSETQ. This TCR came from a young woman with Graves' hyperthyroidism that later progressed to Graves' ophthalmopathy. This chain uses TRBV5-1 with TRBJ1-4; D call uncertain. The specimen was blood. The CDR3, as DNA: TGCGCCAGCAGCCCCTTTTCTCGGATGGCAACTAATGAAAAACTGTTTTTT. Protein: CASSPFSRMATNEKLFF.